This note documents a single T cell receptor (beta chain) sequence. Its specificity is not known. Use of 60 Vbeta and 13 Jbeta primers characterized the PCR. TCRdb's table, derived via immunoSEQ multiplex PCR, lists solely in-frame clones and lacks some. The sample has 200,000 or so clones, about four fifths seen once. This record belongs to a study of cytomegalovirus exposure and HLA in healthy donors. Across the whole study: Around 89 million unique TCRs from HLA-typed donors made up an early data release. Regarding the study as a whole: Follow-up analysis later connected one missense variant in DCLRE1C with trimming of TCR beta V- and J-genes. Roughly uniform depth of sequencing across donors was assumed in presence/absence analyses.

CDR1 and CDR2 from the germline V gene are MNHEY and SVGAGI. This CDR3 is built from 15 residues. Losses at the gene ends were 5 bases for V and 5 bases for J; bases not matched to a gene: 7. The source material was PBMCs. The TCR originated in a boy younger than 18 in good health and CMV-seronegative. The gene calls are TRBV6-5 and TRBJ2-5; 11 bases map to TRBD2. The CDR3 loop reads CASSHLAGGPETQYF. The CDR3 DNA is TGTGCCAGCAGTCACTTAGCGGGGGGGCCTGAGACCCAGTACTTC.